Given below is one T cell receptor (beta chain) in context. The same CDR3 also results from other DNA sequences found in this sample. The data are from a study of T cell responses to AZD1222 COVID-19 vaccine. The length of the CDR3 is 13 residues. The V end lost 3 bases, the J end lost 3 bases, and 8 bases lay between the germline ends. Generated by immunoSEQ multiplex PCR, the TCRdb table keeps only in-frame clones and is missing some. The sample lists 150,000 or so clones; over 75% were seen once. The clonotype originates from an adult in good health. Here the sequenced sample was peripheral blood, taken on day 0 of AZD1222 vaccination. This chain uses TRBV12-3 or TRBV12-4 with TRBJ1-1; D is possibly TRBD1 (5 bases). The CDR3 DNA reads as TGTGCCAGCAGTTTGCGGGGGGACACTGAAGCTTTCTTT. The encoded protein is CASSLRGDTEAFF.